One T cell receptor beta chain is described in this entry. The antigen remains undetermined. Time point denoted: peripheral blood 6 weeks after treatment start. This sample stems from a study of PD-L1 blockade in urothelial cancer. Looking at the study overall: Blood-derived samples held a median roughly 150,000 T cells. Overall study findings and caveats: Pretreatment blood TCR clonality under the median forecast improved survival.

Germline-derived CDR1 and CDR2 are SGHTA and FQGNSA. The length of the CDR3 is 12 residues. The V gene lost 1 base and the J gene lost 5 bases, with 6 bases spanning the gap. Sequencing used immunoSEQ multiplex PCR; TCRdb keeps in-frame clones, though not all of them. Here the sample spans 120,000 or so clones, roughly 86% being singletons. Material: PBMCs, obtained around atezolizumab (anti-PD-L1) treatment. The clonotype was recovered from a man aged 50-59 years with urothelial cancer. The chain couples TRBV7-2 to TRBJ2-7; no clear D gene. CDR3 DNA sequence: TGTGCCAGCAGCTTAGGGGCCCACGAGCAGTACTTC. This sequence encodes CASSLGAHEQYF.